This T cell receptor (beta chain) was sequenced for a study of graft-versus-host responses after intestinal transplantation. Background on the study: Transplantation in recipients was multivisceral, liver-intestinal, or isolated intestinal. Study-wide points: Recipient marrow held GvH clones, some first seen in ileum or blood. Early post-transplant declines in HvG were associated with peak levels of circulating GvH clones.

TCRdb's table, derived via immunoSEQ multiplex PCR, lists solely in-frame clones and lacks some. The sample comprises roughly 77,000 clones, around 89% of which are singletons, and around 2.7% rests with the top ten. About this clone itself: What it binds is unknown.

V dropped 5 bases and J dropped 5 bases, with 12 bases sitting between them. This CDR3 has 13 residues. CDR1 is ENHRY, CDR2 SYGVKD, per germline. This clonotype was sampled from a human donor who received an intestinal transplant. This specimen consisted of unstimulated CD8+ T cells sorted from spleen or lymph node cells, obtained before intestinal transplant. The rearrangement uses TRBV10-3 and TRBJ1-2, with D perhaps TRBD1 (6 bases). Here the CDR3 reads CAISPGHLYGYTF. The CDR3 DNA reads as TGTGCCATCAGTCCGGGACACCTTTATGGCTACACCTTC.